A single sample is the source of the 8 T cell receptor beta chains below, sequenced in a study of cytomegalovirus exposure and HLA in healthy donors. The PCR contained 60 Vbeta and 13 Jbeta primers. Produced via immunoSEQ multiplex PCR; TCRdb's table is partial and in-frame only. The profile shows around 120,000 clones, approximately 9.4% of them singletons. Specimen: PBMCs. All receptors come from a man younger than 40 in good health and CMV-seronegative.

The J gene is TRBJ2-7, the V gene TRBV5-1; 8 positions agree with TRBD2. Germline V gene lookup returns CDR1 SGHRS and CDR2 YFSETQ. The CDR3 runs 16 residues. V lost 3 bases, J lost 2 bases, and 10 bases stayed unmatched. The CDR3 sequence: CASSSRGTSPPYEQYF. The CDR3 nucleotides are TGCGCCAGCAGCTCGCGGGGGACTAGTCCCCCCTACGAGCAGTACTTC.

This clone turned up a few times. This chain's CDR3 is CASSADRTGAETQYF. The CDR3 DNA reads TGTGCCAGCAGCGCTGATCGGACAGGTGCAGAGACCCAGTACTTC. This sequence joins TRBV5-8 and TRBJ2-5; 7 bases fit TRBD1. The CDR3 is 15 residues long. Germline CDR1 and CDR2: SGHTS and YDEGEE. Trimming at V came to 4 bases and at J to 4 bases, leaving 10 bases not matched to a gene.

This clone was seen a few times. The chain joins TRBV6-1 to TRBJ1-4; no clear D. The V and J ends lost 8 bases and 4 bases respectively, with 5 bases between them. CDR3 size: 11 residues. CDR1 is MNHNS, CDR2 SASEGT, per germline. The CDR3: CASFLNEKLFF. The DNA for the CDR3 is TGTGCCAGCTTTCTTAATGAAAAACTGTTTTTT.

This clone was seen more than once but under ten times. The chain recombines TRBV7-9 with TRBJ1-4; D is perhaps TRBD1 (6 bases). CDR3 length: 12 amino acids. Trimming took 5 bases from V and 8 from J, leaving 9 bases between them. Germline V gene sequence: CDR1 SEHNR, CDR2 FQNEAQ (reference sequence). CDR3: CASSPGVEKLFF. CDR3 sequence (DNA): TGTGCCAGCAGCCCAGGGGTGGAAAAACTGTTTTTT. Complete variable domain (other parts from reference TRBV7-9 and TRBJ1-4): DTGVSQNPRHKITKRGQNVTFRCDPISEHNRLYWYRQTLGQGPEFLTYFQNEAQLEKSRLLSDRFSAERPKGSFSTLEIQRTEQGDSAMYLCASSPGVEKLFFGSGTQLSVL.

This clone was seen a few times. The V gene is TRBV5-1, the J gene TRBJ1-1, with 9 nucleotides matching TRBD1. V dropped 4 bases and J dropped 4; count of bases not matched to a gene: 8. CDR3 size: 15 residues. The germline CDR1 and CDR2 sequences are SGHRS and YFSETQ. The CDR3 coding sequence is TGCGCCAGCAGCCCCGAGACAGGGGGAAGCACTGAAGCTTTCTTT. Protein product: CASSPETGGSTEAFF.

In its sample, this clone was seen a few times. The V and J genes are TRBV30 and TRBJ2-7, with 7 bases that match TRBD1. Trimming at V came to 2 bases and at J to 5 bases, leaving 9 bases not matched to a gene. The CDR3 is made up of 14 amino acids. CDR1 and CDR2 (germline): GTSNPN, SVGIG (reference sequence). CDR3 protein: CAWSSGTVIDEQYF. The CDR3 DNA is TGTGCCTGGAGTTCGGGGACAGTAATCGACGAGCAGTACTTC.

This clone was seen a few times. The chain combines TRBV5-6 with TRBJ1-5; D remains ambiguous. This CDR3 spans 15 amino acids. V was cut by 0 bases and J by 7 bases, with 14 bases left in between. CDR1 is SGHDT, CDR2 YYEEEE, per germline. CDR3 nucleotide sequence: TGTGCCAGCAGCTTGGGTGGAGGACTCTTGCAGCCCCAGCATTTT. Its protein is CASSLGGGLLQPQHF. Filled out from reference TRBV5-6 and TRBJ1-5, the complete variable domain reads DAGVTQSPTHLIKTRGQQVTLRCSPKSGHDTVSWYQQALGQGPQFIFQYYEEEERQRGNFPDRFSGHQFPNYSSELNVNALLLGDSALYLCASSLGGGLLQPQHFGDGTRLSIL.

This clone was recorded a few times. The chain couples TRBV9 to TRBJ1-4; D possibly corresponds to TRBD1 (5 bases). Trimming left V 0 bases short and J 0 bases short, with 6 bases between. Germline V gene lookup returns CDR1 SGDLS and CDR2 YYNGEE. CDR3 length equals 15 residues. Here the CDR3 DNA reads TGTGCCAGCAGCGTAGGGGGGGCAACTAATGAAAAACTGTTTTTT. Its protein product is CASSVGGATNEKLFF.